The 15 T cell receptor beta chains in this list originate from one sample, sequenced in a study of HIV-infected children after antiretroviral therapy interruption. The treatment denotes: PENTA 11 planned treatment interruption arm or continuous ART arm. RNA-based 3' RACE libraries used unique molecular identifiers. One entry per CDR3 protein, called by TCRdb with MiXCR from the 3' RACE reads. The table includes about 89,000 distinct CDR3 sequences, less than 7% detected once. Source: CD45RA+ CD4+ T cells from PBMCs, pooled from several time points, taken from a donor given antiretroviral therapy, either interrupted or continuous. Subset here: naive CD4+ CD45RA+ CD45RO- T cells. Receptors originate from a pool of human donors with HIV.

The table lists this clonotype with a few counts. The CDR3 coding sequence is TGTGCCAGCAGCCAAAGAGCGGGGTCCGGAGATACGCAGTATTTT. It codes for CASSQRAGSGDTQYF. The chain employs TRBV3-1 and TRBJ2-3, with TRBD2 matching over 7 bases. The CDR3 runs 15 residues. Germline-derived CDR1 and CDR2 are LGHDT and YNNKEL (reference sequence). The V and J ends lost 2 bases and 5 bases, in that order; junction bases with no gene match: 7.

The J gene is TRBJ2-7, the V gene TRBV5-1, with TRBD1 as a possible D gene (6 bases). The CDR3 extends over 14 amino acids. Germline lookup yields CDR1 SGHRS and CDR2 YFSETQ. Trimming shortened V by 2 bases and J by 4 bases, and 13 bases separated the two germline ends. The CDR3 nucleotides read TGCGCCAGCAGCTTCCAGGGGTCGAATTACGAGCAGTACTTC. It yields the protein CASSFQGSNYEQYF.

This clonotype has at least ten counts. This chain uses TRBV7-8 with TRBJ2-1, with 11 positions matching TRBD2. The CDR3 spans 17 residues. Germline trimming cut 2 bases from V and 4 bases from J; bases unmatched to any gene: 7. Germline CDR1 SGHVS, CDR2 FQNEAQ. The CDR3 DNA is TGTGCCAGCAGCTTAAGACTAGCGGGGTGGGATTACAATGAGCAGTTCTTC. Protein: CASSLRLAGWDYNEQFF.

This clonotype was seen a few times. The chain combines TRBV12-3 or TRBV12-4 with TRBJ2-5; D possibly uses TRBD1 or TRBD2 (5 bases each). The CDR3 runs to 14 residues. Trimming stripped 7 bases from V and 5 bases from J, with 17 bases between. The CDR3 DNA is TGTGCCAGCAACTGGGGCGCAGAGGGGGAGACCCAGTACTTC. Encoded protein: CASNWGAEGETQYF.

This clonotype has a count of ten or more. The CDR3 coding sequence is TGTGCCAGCAGCTTACCCACCGGGACAGATTTTCAAGAGACCCAGTACTTC. Its translation is CASSLPTGTDFQETQYF. The rearrangement links TRBV7-9 to TRBJ2-5; 7 bases match TRBD1. CDR3 size: 17 residues. Germline CDR1 reads SEHNR; CDR2 reads FQNEAQ (reference sequence). J lost 2 bases, V lost 2 bases, and 11 bases had no gene match.

This clonotype was picked up many times. The chain couples TRBV6-1 to TRBJ1-3, with a possible D match to TRBD1 (6 bases). Per germline, CDR1 MNHNS and CDR2 SASEGT. CDR3 length: 14 residues. V was shortened by 6 bases and J by 2 bases, with 11 bases between the two germline ends. The CDR3 loop is CASRLTGTGNTIYF. The CDR3, as DNA: TGTGCCAGCAGGTTAACAGGGACTGGAAACACCATATATTTT.

The V gene is TRBV9, the J gene TRBJ2-5; D gene unclear. The CDR3 is 12 amino acids. Germline V CDR1 and CDR2: SGDLS, YYNGEE. V was trimmed by 3 bases and J by 1 base, leaving 4 bases between them. The CDR3 reads CASSAGQETQYF. CDR3 DNA sequence: TGTGCCAGCAGCGCGGGCCAAGAGACCCAGTACTTC. Using reference TRBV9 and TRBJ2-5 for the parts outside the CDR3, the full variable domain is DSGVTQTPKHLITATGQRVTLRCSPRSGDLSVYWYQQSLDQGLQFLIQYYNGEERAKGNILERFSAQQFPDLHSELNLSSLELGDSALYFCASSAGQETQYFGPGTRLLVL.

DNA of the CDR3: TGTGCCAGCAGTCTGCGGACAGGGGCTAGTGGTCAGCCCCAGCATTTT. Amino acids: CASSLRTGASGQPQHF. The chain carries TRBV9 and TRBJ1-5; 9 bases align to TRBD1. The germline CDR1 and CDR2 sequences are SGDLS and YYNGEE. With V trimmed by 5 bases and J by 6 bases, 12 bases remained unmatched. The CDR3 loop spans 16 amino acids.

This clonotype was seen ten or more times. This sequence joins TRBV6-1 and TRBJ2-3; D remains ambiguous. This CDR3 has 10 residues. In germline, CDR1 is MNHNS, CDR2 SASEGT. Trimming pared 7 bases from V and 9 bases from J, leaving 8 bases between. CDR3 nucleotide sequence: TGTGCCAGCATTCCGGGCACGCAGTATTTT. It yields the protein CASIPGTQYF.

This clonotype was counted many times. The chain uses TRBV7-9 and TRBJ2-3; 8 positions match TRBD2. Trimming took 10 bases from V and 0 from J; bases not matched to a gene: 6. Germline values: CDR1 SEHNR, CDR2 FQNEAQ (reference sequence). The CDR3 sequence is 14 residues long. CDR3 bases: TGTGCCATTCCGATAGCGGGGAGCACAGATACGCAGTATTTT. This encodes CAIPIAGSTDTQYF. The complete variable domain, with remaining parts taken from reference TRBV7-9 and TRBJ2-3, reads DTGVSQNPRHKITKRGQNVTFRCDPISEHNRLYWYRQTLGQGPEFLTYFQNEAQLEKSRLLSDRFSAERPKGSFSTLEIQRTEQGDSAMYLCAIPIAGSTDTQYFGPGTRLTVL.

This clonotype was counted many times. The CDR3 DNA reads as TGTGCCAGCAGCGCAACCGGACAGGGGCGCTCCTACAATGAGCAGTTCTTC. This sequence encodes CASSATGQGRSYNEQFF. The V gene is TRBV2, the J gene TRBJ2-1; 9 bases match TRBD1. CDR1 is SNHLY, CDR2 FYNNEI, per germline. Trimming at V came to 6 bases and at J to 0 bases, leaving 9 bases not matched to a gene. The CDR3 has 17 amino acids.

The chain carries TRBV6-2 or TRBV6-3 and TRBJ1-2; no clear D gene. CDR3 size: 14 residues. Trimming left V 6 bases short and J 3 bases short, with 14 bases between. Germline CDR1 MNHEY, CDR2 SVGEGT. This CDR3 reads CASSKFRRDYGYTF. In DNA form, the CDR3 reads TGTGCCAGCAGCAAATTCCGACGGGACTATGGCTACACCTTC.

The chain recombines TRBV10-3 with TRBJ1-6; 9 nucleotides match TRBD1. The length of the CDR3 is 17 residues. Germline V gives CDR1 ENHRY, CDR2 SYGVKD. V lost 0 bases, J lost 7 bases, and 7 bases stayed unmatched. The CDR3 spells CAISESLMGQGNSPLHF. CDR3 bases: TGTGCCATCAGTGAGTCGCTCATGGGACAGGGAAATTCACCCCTCCACTTT.

This clonotype was observed many times. The chain links TRBV5-1 to TRBJ1-1; perhaps TRBD1 as D (6 bases). CDR3 length: 17 amino acids. V gave up 7 bases and J gave up 0 bases, with 22 bases separating them. Germline CDR1 SGHRS, CDR2 YFSETQ. CDR3 bases: TGCGCCAGCGCATTCGGCTTTCGGACAGACATGAACACTGAAGCTTTCTTT. Its protein is CASAFGFRTDMNTEAFF.

This clonotype was picked up many times. The chain couples TRBV10-3 to TRBJ2-3; unclear D gene. V lost 6 bases to trimming and J lost 2 bases, with 3 bases between them. The CDR3 has 11 amino acids. CDR1 ENHRY and CDR2 SYGVKD come from the germline V gene. CDR3: CAIRYTDTQYF. In nucleotides, the CDR3 is TGTGCCATCAGGTACACAGATACGCAGTATTTT.